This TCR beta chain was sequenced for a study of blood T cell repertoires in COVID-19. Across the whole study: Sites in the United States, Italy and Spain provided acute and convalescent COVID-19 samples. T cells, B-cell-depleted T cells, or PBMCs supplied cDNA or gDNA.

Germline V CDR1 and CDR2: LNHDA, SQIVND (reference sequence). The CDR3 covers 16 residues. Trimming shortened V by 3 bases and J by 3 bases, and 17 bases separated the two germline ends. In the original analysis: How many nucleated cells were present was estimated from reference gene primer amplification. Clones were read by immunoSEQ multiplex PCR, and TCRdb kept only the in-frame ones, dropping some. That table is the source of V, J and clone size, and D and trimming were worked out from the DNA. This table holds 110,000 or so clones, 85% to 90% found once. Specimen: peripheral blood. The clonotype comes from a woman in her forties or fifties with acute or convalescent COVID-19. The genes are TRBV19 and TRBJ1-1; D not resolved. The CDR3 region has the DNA TGTGCCAGTAGTATCGTGGGAGGAGCGAGGCACACTGAAGCTTTCTTT. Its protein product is CASSIVGGARHTEAFF.